This T cell receptor (beta chain) was sequenced in a study of T-cell memory formation after mild COVID-19. Germline lookup yields CDR1 SGDLS and CDR2 YYNGEE. Between the trimmed V and J ends, which lost 4 bases and 3 bases, there was a span of 14 bases. The CDR3 runs 15 residues. Notes on the study in general: Of the contracting clones, CD4+ ones lay mainly in CM and EM, and CD8+ ones in EMRA.

This clonotype came up a few times. Its target is not known. 5'RACE with constant-segment primers yielded barcoded, UMI-tagged TCR alpha and TCR beta cDNA libraries. TCRdb passed the 5' RACE reads through MiXCR, listing each CDR3 protein once. The table has roughly 130,000 distinct CDR3 sequences, approximately 5.9% seen once; the top ten hold approximately 2.1%. The source material was PBMCs or a T cell subset sorted from them (not recorded which). The chain couples TRBV9 to TRBJ2-1, with D tentatively TRBD2 (5 bases). The sequence derives from an adult woman who had mild COVID-19 (a few samples of this study predate the infection). Cell type and time point are not known. The CDR3 coding sequence is TGTGCCAGCAGCCCCTCCGGGGTCCACTACAATGAGCAGTTCTTC. Translated, it gives CASSPSGVHYNEQFF. Full variable domain (missing parts from reference TRBV9 and TRBJ2-1): DSGVTQTPKHLITATGQRVTLRCSPRSGDLSVYWYQQSLDQGLQFLIQYYNGEERAKGNILERFSAQQFPDLHSELNLSSLELGDSALYFCASSPSGVHYNEQFFGPGTRLTVL.